This passage covers 18 T cell receptor beta chains from one sample sequenced in a study of human CD8 memory T cell subsets. UMI-labeled 5' RACE produced the TCR beta libraries. Using the 5' RACE reads, TCRdb records one entry per CDR3 protein without DNA. The sample table sets out roughly 3,000 distinct CDR3 sequences. Sample: CD8+ T cells from PBMCs. Every receptor here comes from a human donor in good health.

This clonotype is classed as medium-sized by frequency. J is TRBJ2-7 and V is TRBV21-1; TCRdb picks TRBD2, but there is no DNA to check that call. TRBV21-1 corresponds to a pseudogene. This CDR3 has 18 amino acids. CDR3 residues: CASSKLRTSGSVTYEQYF.

Its frequency marks this clonotype as medium-sized. This chain links TRBV28 with TRBJ2-7; TCRdb returns TRBD1, unconfirmable since there is no DNA. CDR3 length equals 13 residues. CDR1 is MDHEN, CDR2 SYDVKM, per germline. CDR3 amino acids: CASSQGQTYEQYF.

The chain couples TRBV11-2 to TRBJ2-1; absent DNA, TCRdb's TRBD1 call cannot be checked. The CDR3 has 14 residues. Per the germline V gene, CDR1 is SGHAT and CDR2 is FQNNGV. Here the CDR3 reads CASSLTSGGGEQFF. The whole variable domain, filled in from reference TRBV11-2 and TRBJ2-1, reads EAGVAQSPRYKIIEKRQSVAFWCNPISGHATLYWYQQILGQGPKLLIQFQNNGVVDDSQLPKDRFSAERLKGVDSTLKIQPAKLEDSAVYLCASSLTSGGGEQFFGPGTRLTVL.

Measured by frequency, this clonotype is medium-sized. This sequence joins TRBV29-1 and TRBJ2-2; TCRdb returns TRBD2, unconfirmable since there is no DNA. The CDR3 sequence is 15 residues long. Germline CDR1 reads SQVTM; CDR2 reads ANQGSEA. This chain's CDR3 is CSAIIAGRGTGELFF.

By frequency, this clonotype is medium-sized. V gene TRBV6-2 or TRBV6-3 combines with J gene TRBJ2-1; the TRBD2 assignment by TCRdb is unverifiable without DNA. Germline assignment: CDR1 MNHEY and CDR2 SVGEGT. The CDR3 contains 16 residues. The CDR3 loop is CASRLRLAGVGNEQFF.

V and J are TRBV20-1 and TRBJ2-7. Germline lookup yields CDR1 DFQATT and CDR2 SNEGSKA (reference sequence). This CDR3 has 12 residues. CDR3 sequence reads: CSAKTETYEQYF.

The chain carries TRBV19 and TRBJ2-2; TCRdb outputs TRBD1, but without DNA this stays unchecked. The germline V gene encodes CDR1 LNHDA and CDR2 SQIVND (reference sequence). The CDR3 is made up of 17 amino acids. The CDR3 spells CARKYPKDRGNTGELFF.

In terms of frequency, this clonotype is medium-sized. The genes are TRBV6-5 and TRBJ2-1. CDR1 and CDR2 (germline): MNHEY, SVGAGI. The CDR3 has 13 residues. Here the CDR3 reads CASSYFGYNEQFF.

Measured by frequency, this clonotype is large. The chain carries TRBV3-1 and TRBJ2-7; TCRdb returns TRBD2, unconfirmable since there is no DNA. The length of the CDR3 is 14 residues. Germline V gene sequence: CDR1 LGHDT, CDR2 YNNKEL (reference sequence). CDR3: CASSLGLAVYEQYF.

In terms of frequency, this clonotype is medium-sized. The rearrangement links TRBV29-1 to TRBJ1-3; the TCRdb D gene call, TRBD1, has no DNA to confirm it. This CDR3 has 15 residues. Germline-derived CDR1 and CDR2 are SQVTM and ANQGSEA. The CDR3 sequence is CSVEDRDRSRNTIYF. Full variable domain (rest looked up from reference TRBV29-1 and TRBJ1-3): SAVISQKPSRDICQRGTSLTIQCQVDSQVTMMFWYRQQPGQSLTLIATANQGSEATYESGFVIDKFPISRPNLTFSTLTVSNMSPEDSSIYLCSVEDRDRSRNTIYFGEGSWLTVV.

This sequence joins TRBV20-1 and TRBJ2-1; TCRdb selects TRBD2, and the lack of DNA leaves this call unchecked. The germline CDR1 and CDR2 sequences are DFQATT and SNEGSKA (reference sequence). This CDR3 is 14 amino acids long. CDR3 protein: CSAFSGTKYNEQFF.

This clonotype is called medium-sized based on its frequency. The genes are TRBV7-3 and TRBJ2-1; TCRdb's D call of TRBD1 is untestable without DNA. There are 15 residues in the CDR3. Germline V gene sequence: CDR1 SGHTA, CDR2 FQGTGA. The CDR3 sequence is CASSVGQGGYNEQFF.

The rearrangement uses TRBV3-1 and TRBJ2-7. Germline CDR1 LGHDT, CDR2 YNNKEL (reference sequence). The CDR3 totals 17 residues. Here the CDR3 reads CASSQDLTEIPSYEQYF.

The V and J genes are TRBV19 and TRBJ2-3; TCRdb reports TRBD2, a call that lacks DNA to check it against. This CDR3 is built from 16 residues. The germline CDR1 and CDR2 sequences are LNHDA and SQIVND (reference sequence). The chain's CDR3 is CASSIRREVITDTQYF.

V is TRBV6-4 and J is TRBJ2-6. Germline values: CDR1 MRHNA, CDR2 SNTAGT. The CDR3 covers 14 residues. The CDR3 reads CASSGSSGANVLTF.

According to its frequency, this clonotype is medium-sized (0.01 to 0.1%). V is TRBV18 and J is TRBJ2-3; TCRdb picks TRBD1, but there is no DNA to check that call. Germline lookup yields CDR1 KGHSH and CDR2 LQKENI. The CDR3 totals 15 residues. CDR3 in amino acids: CASSPVDPVPDTQYF.

CDR3 sequence reads: CASSYFQETQYF. The chain joins TRBV5-4 to TRBJ2-5. CDR3 size: 12 residues. Looked up from germline, CDR1 is SGHNT and CDR2 is YYREEE (reference sequence).

In terms of frequency, this clonotype is medium-sized. The V gene is TRBV29-1, the J gene TRBJ2-1; TCRdb picks TRBD2, but there is no DNA to check that call. This CDR3 has 12 residues. Germline V gene lookup returns CDR1 SQVTM and CDR2 ANQGSEA. CDR3: CSAGVTYNEQFF.